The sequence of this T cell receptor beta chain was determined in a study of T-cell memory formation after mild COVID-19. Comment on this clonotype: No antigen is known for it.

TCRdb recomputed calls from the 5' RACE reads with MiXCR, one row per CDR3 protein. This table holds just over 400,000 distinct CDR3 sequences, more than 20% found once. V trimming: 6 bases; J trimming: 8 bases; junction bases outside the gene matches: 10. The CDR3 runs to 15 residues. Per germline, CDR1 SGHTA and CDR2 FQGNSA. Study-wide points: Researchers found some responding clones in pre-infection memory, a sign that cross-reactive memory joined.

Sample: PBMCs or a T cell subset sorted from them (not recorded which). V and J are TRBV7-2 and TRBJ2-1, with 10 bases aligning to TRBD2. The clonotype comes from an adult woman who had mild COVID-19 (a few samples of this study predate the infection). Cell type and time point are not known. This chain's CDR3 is CASRVLAGLGDEQFF. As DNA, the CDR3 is TGTGCCAGCAGAGTACTAGCGGGGTTAGGGGATGAGCAGTTCTTC.